The rows below give T cell receptor beta chains drawn from one sample of a study of blood T cells in healthy people across ages. In TCRdb, the 5' RACE reads were re-called with MiXCR into one record per CDR3 protein. Of 700,000 or so distinct CDR3 sequences listed, about 24% are singletons. The sample comprised blood. The receptor source for this set is a man in his 70s in good health. Each CDR3 is given with its conserved first and last residue. D genes are given only for firm matches. Rows give clone size only sometimes, using once, few, many, or a class for an expanded clone.

D: TRBD2
J: TRBJ2-1
V: TRBV11-2
size: few
DNA: TGTGCCAGCAGCTTCCCCAACCGCCCGGGACTAGCGGGCCTTACCCCATACAATGAGCAGTTCTTC
CDR3: CASSFPNRPGLAGLTPYNEQFF

D: TRBD1
J: TRBJ2-1
V: TRBV11-3
size: -
DNA: TGTGCCAGTACCGGGACAGGGGGCTACAATGAGCAGTTCTTC
CDR3: CASTGTGGYNEQFF

D: TRBD1
J: TRBJ1-5
V: TRBV6-6
size: -
DNA: TGTGCCAGCGGGGACAGGGGTTCAGCCCAGCATTTT
CDR3: CASGDRGSAQHF

D: -
J: TRBJ2-2
V: TRBV28
size: -
DNA: TGTGCCAGCAGATACCGTCCCTCCGCGAACACCGGGGAGCTGTTTTTT
CDR3: CASRYRPSANTGELFF

D: -
J: TRBJ1-1
V: TRBV12-3/TRBV12-4
size: -
DNA: TGTGCCAGCAGGCTGGACGGGCAGGGTCACACTGAAGCTTTCTTT
CDR3: CASRLDGQGHTEAFF

D: TRBD1
J: TRBJ1-2
V: TRBV6-5
size: -
DNA: TGTGCCAGCAGTTATGTGAGGGGACAGGGAGCTTTAGGCTATGGCTACACCTTC
CDR3: CASSYVRGQGALGYGYTF

D: -
J: TRBJ1-2
V: TRBV25-1
size: -
DNA: TGTGCCAGCAGTGCCGTATCGGGGCGGTATGGCTACACCTTC
CDR3: CASSAVSGRYGYTF

D: TRBD1
J: TRBJ2-5
V: TRBV28
size: -
DNA: TGTGCCAGCAGTATGTCAATGGACAGGGTTAGGGAGACCCAGTACTTC
CDR3: CASSMSMDRVRETQYF

D: -
J: TRBJ2-3
V: TRBV20-1
size: many
DNA: TGCAGTGTCTCATGGAGGGGATACACAGATACGCAGTATTTT
CDR3: CSVSWRGYTDTQYF

D: TRBD1
J: TRBJ1-1
V: TRBV12-3/TRBV12-4
size: -
DNA: TGTGCCAGCAGTTTACAACAGGGGGGCACTGAAGCTTTCTTT
CDR3: CASSLQQGGTEAFF

D: -
J: TRBJ2-5
V: TRBV7-9
size: many
DNA: TGTGCCAGCACCAGGGGAGCCCAAGAGACCCAGTACTTC
CDR3: CASTRGAQETQYF

D: -
J: TRBJ2-5
V: TRBV12-3/TRBV12-4
size: few
DNA: TGTGCCAGCAGTTTATATTCACGGGGACTTGAGTTCTTC
CDR3: CASSLYSRGLEFF

D: TRBD1
J: TRBJ2-3
V: TRBV12-3/TRBV12-4
size: -
DNA: TGTGCCAGCAGTTCGACAGGGTTGGAATTCACAGATACGCAGTATTTT
CDR3: CASSSTGLEFTDTQYF

D: -
J: TRBJ1-2
V: TRBV29-1
size: few
DNA: TGCAGCGTTGAAGAGGGCCAGGGCAACTATGGCTACACCTTC
CDR3: CSVEEGQGNYGYTF

D: -
J: TRBJ2-1
V: TRBV12-5
size: few
DNA: TGTGCTACTCAGGGGAGGGGCGATGAGCAGTTCTTC
CDR3: CATQGRGDEQFF

D: -
J: TRBJ2-1
V: TRBV29-1
size: -
DNA: TGCAGCGTTTACAGGGTGACTAGGGAGCAGTTCTTC
CDR3: CSVYRVTREQFF

D: -
J: TRBJ2-1
V: TRBV5-1
size: -
DNA: TGCGCCAGCAGTCAGGTGACGGGGTACAATGAGCAGTTCTTC
CDR3: CASSQVTGYNEQFF

D: -
J: TRBJ2-7
V: TRBV12-3/TRBV12-4
size: few
DNA: TGTGCCAGCAGTTTTTTCAGGGAACTCTACGAGCAGTACTTC
CDR3: CASSFFRELYEQYF

D: TRBD1
J: TRBJ2-7
V: TRBV28
size: few
DNA: TGTGCCAGCAGCCAACAGGGGTCCTACGAGCAGTACTTC
CDR3: CASSQQGSYEQYF

D: -
J: TRBJ1-2
V: TRBV7-9
size: many
DNA: TGTGCCAGCAGCTTACAGGGCCTTAACTATGGCTACACCTTC
CDR3: CASSLQGLNYGYTF

D: TRBD2
J: TRBJ2-3
V: TRBV12-3/TRBV12-4
size: few
DNA: TGTGCCAGCAGGCTTGGCGGGGGGCGCACAGATACGCAGTATTTT
CDR3: CASRLGGGRTDTQYF

D: TRBD1
J: TRBJ1-2
V: TRBV4-3
size: -
DNA: TGCGCCAGCAGCCAAAATCCCCCGGGACAGGGGGCGGTTGGCTACACCTTC
CDR3: CASSQNPPGQGAVGYTF

D: -
J: TRBJ2-5
V: TRBV5-6
size: few
DNA: TGTGCCAGCAGAACCGGGACAGCGGGATATGAGACCCAGTACTTC
CDR3: CASRTGTAGYETQYF

D: -
J: TRBJ1-5
V: TRBV27
size: few
DNA: TGTGCCAGCCGAAAAGAGCTCGGGCAGCCCCAGCATTTT
CDR3: CASRKELGQPQHF

D: -
J: TRBJ2-3
V: TRBV7-3
size: -
DNA: TGTGCCAGCAGCCCCCCGGGGGCGGTGGATACGCAGTATTTT
CDR3: CASSPPGAVDTQYF

D: TRBD2
J: TRBJ2-3
V: TRBV12-3/TRBV12-4
size: few
DNA: TGTGCCAGCACCCTACTAGCGGGCACAGATACGCAGTATTTT
CDR3: CASTLLAGTDTQYF

D: -
J: TRBJ2-5
V: TRBV6-1
size: once
DNA: TGTGCCAGCAGAAAGCCAGGGAAAGAGACCCAGTACTTC
CDR3: CASRKPGKETQYF

D: -
J: TRBJ1-2
V: TRBV6-6
size: -
DNA: TGTGCCAGCAGCCCATCAGCCTTAGAGGGCTACTATGGCTACACCTTC
CDR3: CASSPSALEGYYGYTF

D: TRBD1
J: TRBJ2-1
V: TRBV5-1
size: -
DNA: TGCGCCAGCAGTTTCAACGCCGGGACAGGTTACAATGAGCAGTTCTTC
CDR3: CASSFNAGTGYNEQFF

D: -
J: TRBJ2-1
V: TRBV2
size: few
DNA: TGTGCCAGCAAACCGGGCCCGGCCTACAATGAGCAGTTCTTC
CDR3: CASKPGPAYNEQFF

D: -
J: TRBJ1-2
V: TRBV3-1
size: -
DNA: TGTGCCAGCAGCCCTCCTATGACAGGCATTTATGGCTACACCTTC
CDR3: CASSPPMTGIYGYTF

D: -
J: TRBJ1-1
V: TRBV12-3/TRBV12-4
size: -
DNA: TGTGCCAGCAGCTATAACAGGGTTGGCACTGAAGCTTTCTTT
CDR3: CASSYNRVGTEAFF

D: TRBD1
J: TRBJ2-5
V: TRBV6-4
size: -
DNA: TGTGCCAGCGTCCGGGAAAGCCGGGACAGGGGGGACCAAGAGACCCAGTACTTC
CDR3: CASVRESRDRGDQETQYF

D: TRBD2
J: TRBJ2-1
V: TRBV12-3/TRBV12-4
size: -
DNA: TGTGCCAGCAGTTTAATTAGGGCTAGCGGGACTGGTGAGCAGTTCTTC
CDR3: CASSLIRASGTGEQFF

D: -
J: TRBJ1-1
V: TRBV20-1
size: many
DNA: TGCAGTGCTAACTGGGGAGGAGGAACTGAAGCTTTCTTT
CDR3: CSANWGGGTEAFF

D: -
J: TRBJ1-2
V: TRBV14
size: -
DNA: TGTGCCAGCAGCCAAGATAGGGGAGGGACCTATGGCTACACCTTC
CDR3: CASSQDRGGTYGYTF